This T cell receptor (beta chain) appears in the sequencing data of a study of blood T cells in healthy people across ages. Study findings and constraints: Using unsorted PBMCs precluded a conclusive naive versus antigen-experienced comparison. Those diversity estimates obtained from one million T cells were thought to be underestimates.

Remarks on this clonotype: Its antigen remains unidentified.

Each donor supplied about 9.6 milliliters of peripheral blood. CDR3 size: 14 residues. The V and J ends lost 6 bases and 5 bases respectively, with 11 bases between them. Sample-barcoded 5' priming and a J-beta primer mix drove a second PCR of about 7 to 11 cycles. A template-switch adaptor that had 12 random nucleotides put a tag on each cDNA molecule. TCRdb re-called the 5' RACE reads through MiXCR, storing one row per CDR3 protein. The data show approximately 810,000 distinct CDR3 sequences, about 30% seen once. The specimen sequenced was blood. The chain recombines TRBV12-3 or TRBV12-4 with TRBJ1-6, with TRBD1 as a possible D gene (6 bases). This clonotype was sampled from a woman at least 80 years old in good health. The CDR3 loop is CASSRTVNNSPLHF. CDR3 bases: TGTGCCAGCAGCCGGACAGTCAATAATTCACCCCTCCACTTT.